This TCR beta chain was sequenced in a study of T cells after yellow fever vaccination (dated by TCRdb to the late 2010s). As for the study more broadly: The SMART-Seq v4 Ultra Low Input RNA kit was used to prepare libraries from fractions with low cell numbers. Blood was collected at multiple timepoints before and after primary and secondary immunization, and bulk PBMC replicates and cell subsets were isolated. To track T-cell clones before and after primary and booster YFV17D yellow fever vaccination, bulk TCR alpha and beta repertoires were sequenced longitudinally. Two healthy male donors made up the cohort, one aged 18 to 30 years and the other aged 30 to 40 years.

The treatment or condition label here, explained by the study, means: live attenuated yellow fever vaccine strain. PBMCs were isolated from peripheral blood using a standard Ficoll-Paque protocol. Dynabeads CD4 and CD8 positive selection kits were used to isolate the CD4 and CD8 T-cell fractions. TriZol was used to extract RNA from bulk PBMCs, from CD4 and CD8 fractions, and from dextramer-positive and dextramer-negative fractions. There are many counts of this clonotype. There is no known antigen for this receptor. Base qualities are not recorded, but no much larger clone differs from it by a single base. There are 16 amino acids in the CDR3, from cysteine to phenylalanine inclusive. The only DNA kept is the CDR3, 48 bases in frame from the first base. From the germline V gene, CDR1 is KGHDR and CDR2 is SFDVKD. V gives up 4 bases and J gives up 7 bases, and the segment between their germline ends measures 21 bases.

The research as a whole found: Because abundant contaminating clonotypes from the bulk population could be contained in FACS-sorted repertoires, computational filtering was required. A small fraction of clonotypes showed up in both the CD4 and CD8 compartments, probably as a result of convergent recombination. After the booster, most of the clones that had expanded following primary vaccination were detected again (roughly 97% of CD4 and around 90% of CD8), which suggests that memory was broadly maintained. The secondary T-cell response was weaker than the primary response but faster, peaking on day 5 instead of day 15. Because the study included only a couple of donors, the extent to which the findings can be generalized is limited.

TCR cDNA was synthesized by 5'RACE template switching, which introduced a universal primer site and unique molecular identifiers. Priming for cDNA synthesis came from both the TCR alpha and TCR beta constant segments. Library amplification involved two PCR steps, and the second step added sample barcodes and sequencing adapters. Sequencing of libraries was performed on Illumina HiSeq 2500 (2x100 bp) or NovaSeq (2x150 bp). In the original analysis: MIGEC handled demultiplexing of reads and collapsing into UMI consensus sequences, while MiXCR performed V(D)J alignment. Clonotypes responding to the vaccine were identified with edgeR on replicate PBMC samples, with the criteria of FDR below 0.01 and a log2 fold change above 5 up to day 15. Each bulk clonotype received a CD4 or CD8 identity based on whether the sequenced CD4 or CD8 repertoire contained that clonotype at higher abundance. In TCRdb, the public reads were trimmed at Q25 with fastp and aligned with MiXCR, with productive beta chains retained. Entries are consolidated by CDR3 protein sequence, retaining the most common genes and DNA. The V and J calls shown here were made by TCRdb, not taken from the authors' results. In all, the sample holds about 75,000 distinct CDR3 sequences, and around 7.9% of those were seen once. The top ten clones comprise approximately 30% of the sample.

Material: CD8+ T cells sorted from PBMCs, obtained 9 to 11 days after the first yellow fever vaccination. The source is a man younger than 35 who received the YFV17D yellow fever vaccine. This chain joins TRBV24-1 to TRBJ2-5; the D region may be TRBD1 or TRBD2, each matching 5 bases equally. CDR3 protein: CATSDPSRDPFLTQYF. In nucleotide form, the sequence is TGTGCCACCAGTGACCCAAGCCGGGACCCATTCTTGACCCAGTACTTC.